One and the same sample provided the 24 T cell receptor beta chains below, sequenced in a study of T cells in tuberculosis. Using immunoSEQ multiplex PCR, the repertoire was profiled, and TCRdb retains in-frame clones only, with some absent. The sample lists some 31,000 clones, around 95% occurring once. Sequencing input: PBMCs. These TCRs come from a donor between 10 and 35 years old with latent tuberculosis or without tuberculosis infection.

The chain has TRBV25-1 and TRBJ2-2; perhaps TRBD1 as D (5 bases). CDR3 length equals 13 residues. V dropped 10 bases and J dropped 0 bases, with 9 bases sitting between them. Germline loops: CDR1 MGHDK, CDR2 SYGVNS. DNA for the CDR3: TGTGCCACCGAGGACACGAACACCGGGGAGCTGTTTTTT. Its translation: CATEDTNTGELFF.

The chain has TRBV10-2 and TRBJ2-7; the D is unclear. Germline values: CDR1 WSHSY, CDR2 SAAADI. This CDR3 spans 19 amino acids. V gave up 4 bases and J gave up 6 bases, with 31 bases separating them. CDR3 nucleotides: TGCGCCAGCAGTGTGAGGCGAGGAGTTGAATATCAGATAAATGGCGAGCAGTACTTC. It encodes CASSVRRGVEYQINGEQYF.

The rearrangement joins TRBV10-1 to TRBJ1-4; a weak D match, TRBD1 (5 bases). The CDR3 is 8 residues long. Looked up from germline, CDR1 is WNHNN and CDR2 is SYGVQD (reference sequence). Trimming took off 11 bases at V and 17 bases at J, with 12 bases between the two ends. The CDR3 spells CAPKGTFF. The CDR3 nucleotides are TGCGCCCCCAAGGGGACTTTTTTT.

The chain uses TRBV14 and TRBJ2-7; possible D gene TRBD2, 6 bases. The CDR3 has 13 amino acids. Trimming shortened V by 1 base and J by 3 bases, and 7 bases separated the two germline ends. Looked up from germline, CDR1 is SGHDN and CDR2 is FVKESK. The CDR3 loop reads CASSQVEGYEQYF. For the CDR3, the DNA is TGTGCCAGCAGCCAAGTGGAGGGCTACGAGCAGTACTTC. Based on the CDR3 plus reference TRBV14 and TRBJ2-7, the full variable domain is EAGVTQFPSHSVIEKGQTVTLRCDPISGHDNLYWYRRVMGKEIKFLLHFVKESKQDESGMPNNRFLAERTGGTYSTLKVQPAELEDSGVYFCASSQVEGYEQYFGPGTRLTVT.

The V and J genes are TRBV5-8 and TRBJ2-1, with D unresolved. The CDR3 covers 11 residues. The V end lost 1 base, the J end lost 8 bases, and 4 bases lay between the germline ends. CDR1 is SGHTS, CDR2 YDEGEE, per germline. The CDR3 DNA reads TGTGCCAGCAGCTTGTACTATGAGCAGTTCTTC. It specifies CASSLYYEQFF.

The rearrangement uses TRBV14 and TRBJ2-7; possible D gene TRBD2, 5 bases. The V gene lost 5 bases and the J gene lost 5 bases, with 19 bases spanning the gap. This CDR3 is 15 amino acids long. Germline assignment: CDR1 SGHDN and CDR2 FVKESK. CDR3 loop: CASSTRGVVLDEQYF. The CDR3 nucleotides read TGTGCCAGCAGCACACGGGGTGTGGTCCTGGACGAGCAGTACTTC. The full variable domain, with the rest looked up from reference TRBV14 and TRBJ2-7, is EAGVTQFPSHSVIEKGQTVTLRCDPISGHDNLYWYRRVMGKEIKFLLHFVKESKQDESGMPNNRFLAERTGGTYSTLKVQPAELEDSGVYFCASSTRGVVLDEQYFGPGTRLTVT.

The V and J genes are TRBV4-1 and TRBJ2-3, with a weak D call TRBD2 (5 bases). The CDR3 has 17 amino acids. From germline, CDR1 is MGHRA and CDR2 YSYEKL. The V gene lost 0 bases and the J gene lost 2 bases, with 15 bases spanning the gap. This chain's CDR3 is CASSQDSAGSVTDTQYF. The CDR3 DNA is TGCGCCAGCAGCCAAGACTCCGCGGGTTCAGTCACAGATACGCAGTATTTT.

DNA for the CDR3: TGTGCCAGCAGCTTGGGCGGGGGGGCTACAGATACGCAGTATTTT. Residues: CASSLGGGATDTQYF. The chain is built from TRBV7-6 and TRBJ2-3; 9 positions agree with TRBD2. CDR3 length equals 15 residues. The trim removed 3 bases at V and 3 bases at J, leaving 4 bases unmatched. Germline V gives CDR1 SGHVS, CDR2 FNYEAQ.

This chain uses TRBV10-1 with TRBJ2-1, with TRBD2 identical over 7 bases. Per germline, CDR1 WNHNN and CDR2 SYGVQD (reference sequence). After removal of 0 bases from V and 7 bases from J, the junction contained 9 bases not matched to a gene. The CDR3 runs 16 residues. CDR3: CASSESERLGGNEQFF. The CDR3 DNA reads TGCGCCAGCAGTGAGTCGGAGCGGTTGGGGGGGAATGAGCAGTTCTTC.

About this clone itself: The identical CDR3 is also encoded by other nucleotide sequences in the sample. The chain employs TRBV27 and TRBJ2-1; 8 bases are shared with TRBD2. CDR1 is MNHEY, CDR2 SMNVEV, per germline (reference sequence). The CDR3 has 14 residues. V dropped 5 bases and J dropped 1; count of bases not matched to a gene: 1. CDR3 nucleotide sequence: TGTGCCAGCAGTGGACTAGCATCCTACAATGAGCAGTTCTTC. Residues: CASSGLASYNEQFF.

This clone was found once. CDR3 amino acids: CASSQDKGRSEQFF. The CDR3 region has the DNA TGTGCCAGCAGCCAAGATAAGGGGCGCAGCGAGCAGTTCTTC. The rearrangement links TRBV4-2 to TRBJ2-1, with D possibly matching TRBD1 (5 bases). CDR3 size: 14 residues. Trimming removed 0 bases from V and 10 bases from J, with 13 bases in between. Germline values: CDR1 LGHNA, CDR2 YNFKEQ.

The chain links TRBV13 to TRBJ2-1, with no clear D. The ends were cut back, 1 base at V and 4 bases at J, with 11 bases in the middle. The CDR3 runs 15 residues. Germline loops: CDR1 PRHDT, CDR2 FYEKMQ (reference sequence). DNA for the CDR3: TGTGCCAGCAGCTTAGCTCAGGCCCCATACAATGAGCAGTTCTTC. Translation: CASSLAQAPYNEQFF.

This rearrangement joins TRBV5-1 to TRBJ2-3; TRBD1 is a possible D gene (5 bases). CDR1 is SGHRS, CDR2 YFSETQ, per germline. This CDR3 region has 14 residues. Trimming cost V 0 bases and J 2 bases, with 7 bases left between them. The CDR3 loop is CASSLGQPTDTQYF. CDR3 sequence (DNA): TGCGCCAGCAGCTTGGGACAGCCCACAGATACGCAGTATTTT.

J is TRBJ2-1 and V is TRBV5-1; a weak D match, TRBD2 (5 bases). This CDR3 is built from 15 residues. The germline V gene has CDR1 SGHRS and CDR2 YFSETQ. V lost 2 bases and J lost 0, with 9 bases in between. The CDR3 reads CASSLAATSYNEQFF. CDR3 coding DNA: TGCGCCAGCAGCTTAGCGGCTACCTCCTACAATGAGCAGTTCTTC.

In its sample, this clone was seen once. CDR3 in amino acids: CASSSRDKNTGELFF. The CDR3 nucleotides read TGTGCCAGCAGTTCCCGGGACAAGAACACCGGGGAGCTGTTTTTT. This chain joins TRBV6-6 and TRBJ2-2; D perhaps matches TRBD1 (6 bases). Germline CDR1 and CDR2: MNHNY and SVGAGI (reference sequence). V was clipped by 4 bases and J by 1 base, with 10 bases between them. This CDR3 region has 15 residues.

The chain carries TRBV6-1 and TRBJ1-1, with 8 bases that match TRBD1. Germline CDR1 and CDR2: MNHNS and SASEGT. With V trimmed by 4 bases and J by 7 bases, 8 bases remained unmatched. CDR3 length: 14 residues. For the CDR3, the DNA is TGTGCCAGCAGTGCACAGGGGGGCAACGGTGAAGCTTTCTTT. It encodes CASSAQGGNGEAFF.

The CDR3 reads CASRGQGKLYNEQFF. CDR3 bases: TGCGCCAGCAGAGGACAGGGCAAACTTTACAATGAGCAGTTCTTC. The chain recombines TRBV5-1 with TRBJ2-1, with 8 positions matching TRBD1. This CDR3 region has 15 residues. The V gene's germline CDR1 is SGHRS and CDR2 YFSETQ. The trim removed 5 bases at V and 4 bases at J, leaving 8 bases unmatched. Based on the CDR3 plus reference TRBV5-1 and TRBJ2-1, the full variable domain is KAGVTQTPRYLIKTRGQQVTLSCSPISGHRSVSWYQQTPGQGLQFLFEYFSETQRNKGNFPGRFSGRQFSNSRSEMNVSTLELGDSALYLCASRGQGKLYNEQFFGPGTRLTVL.

The CDR3, as DNA: TGTGCCACCCAGGGGGGATATGGCTACACCTTC. Its translation: CATQGGYGYTF. V and J are TRBV7-6 and TRBJ1-2; 7 bases fit TRBD1. CDR1 SGHVS and CDR2 FNYEAQ come from the germline V gene. After removal of 10 bases from V and 5 bases from J, the junction contained 4 bases not matched to a gene. This CDR3 is 11 amino acids long.

The V and J genes are TRBV14 and TRBJ1-2; D possibly corresponds to TRBD1 (5 bases). Germline lookup yields CDR1 SGHDN and CDR2 FVKESK. Trimming took off 0 bases at V and 8 bases at J, with 10 bases between the two ends. CDR3 length: 13 amino acids. The CDR3 loop reads CASSQDGGRGYTF. For the CDR3, the DNA is TGTGCCAGCAGCCAAGATGGGGGGAGAGGCTACACCTTC.

This chain joins TRBV12-5 and TRBJ1-5, with 8 bases fitting TRBD1. CDR1 and CDR2 from the germline V gene are LGHNT and FRNRAP. Trimming cost V 0 bases and J 6 bases; bases outside gene matches: 10. The length of the CDR3 is 17 residues. The CDR3 reads CASGLVYLTGEGQPQHF. DNA for the CDR3: TGTGCTAGTGGTTTGGTATATCTGACAGGGGAGGGTCAGCCCCAGCATTTT.

As DNA, the CDR3 is TGTGCCAGCAGCCCAGAGGGGCGGGGGAGCTCCTACAATGAGCAGTTCTTC. Its translation is CASSPEGRGSSYNEQFF. The J gene is TRBJ2-1, the V gene TRBV13; 7 nucleotides match TRBD2. The germline CDR1 and CDR2 sequences are PRHDT and FYEKMQ (reference sequence). V lost 5 bases, J lost 0 bases, and 10 bases stayed unmatched. The CDR3 is 17 amino acids.

This clone has only one observation. V gene TRBV12-5 combines with J gene TRBJ2-7; D may be TRBD1 (6 bases). V was shortened by 4 bases and J by 3 bases, with 13 bases between the two germline ends. Germline V gene sequence: CDR1 LGHNT, CDR2 FRNRAP. This CDR3 contains 14 residues. The CDR3 reads CASGSSDSFYEQYF. The CDR3 nucleotides read TGTGCTAGTGGTTCCTCGGACAGTTTCTACGAGCAGTACTTC.

J is TRBJ1-5 and V is TRBV15, with TRBD1 identical over 7 bases. V trimming: 3 bases; J trimming: 4 bases; junction bases outside the gene matches: 6. The CDR3 runs 15 residues. The germline V gene has CDR1 LNHNV and CDR2 YYDKDF (reference sequence). DNA for the CDR3: TGTGCCACCAGCAGGGGGGGACAGTTAAATCAGCCCCAGCATTTT. This gives the protein CATSRGGQLNQPQHF.

The chain links TRBV7-2 to TRBJ2-1; weak D call: TRBD1 (6 bases). CDR3 length: 15 amino acids. Germline V CDR1 and CDR2: SGHTA, FQGNSA. Trimming cost V 1 base and J 13 bases, with 20 bases left between them. The CDR3 DNA is TGTGCCAGCAGCTTAGTCTCCACAGGGAAGGGGGAACAGTTCTTC. This gives the protein CASSLVSTGKGEQFF.